This TCR beta chain was profiled in a study of blood T cell repertoires in COVID-19. The overall study: Donors in the United States, Italy and Spain gave samples during acute or convalescent COVID-19. PBMCs, B-cell-depleted T cells, or T cells provided the cDNA or gDNA that made up the material.

V was pared by 7 bases and J by 11 bases, with 6 bases of the junction left unmatched. The CDR3 runs to 11 residues. CDR1 is MNHEY and CDR2 is SVGAGI in the germline V gene. Per the authors' pipeline: From reference gene primer amplification, estimates of nucleated cell counts were derived. The table came from immunoSEQ multiplex PCR; TCRdb's copy has only in-frame clones and leaves some out. That table gives V, J and clone size, and the DNA gave D and trimming. The sample consists of some 49,000 clones, around 86% of them appearing once. Patients in Seattle were enrolled during active infection, then followed longitudinally.

The sample consisted of peripheral blood. The chain employs TRBV6-5 and TRBJ1-1; 8 nucleotides agree with TRBD1. This sequence was found in a woman aged 80 or older with COVID-19, enrolled during active disease. CDR3: CASKTGGAAFF. In DNA, the CDR3 is TGTGCCAGCAAAACAGGGGGGGCTGCTTTCTTT.